This TCR beta chain was captured in a study of shared clonotypes between healthy human individuals. Per germline, CDR1 SNHLY and CDR2 FYNNEI. V shed 4 bases and J shed 2 bases, with 6 bases lying between them. The CDR3 is made up of 13 amino acids. The assay was immunoSEQ multiplex PCR, and TCRdb's table has in-frame clones only and misses some. The sample has approximately 120,000 clones, more than 65% seen once. This sequence was found in a woman in her twenties or thirties in good health. Sequencing was done on a sample of memory CD8+ T cells sorted from blood. This sample's subset: CD45RO+ cells pooled with CCR7-negative TemRA cells. The chain has TRBV2 and TRBJ2-1, with D maybe TRBD2 (6 bases). Here the CDR3 reads CASSGLAYNEQFF. CDR3 coding DNA: TGTGCCAGCAGTGGACTAGCCTACAATGAGCAGTTCTTC.